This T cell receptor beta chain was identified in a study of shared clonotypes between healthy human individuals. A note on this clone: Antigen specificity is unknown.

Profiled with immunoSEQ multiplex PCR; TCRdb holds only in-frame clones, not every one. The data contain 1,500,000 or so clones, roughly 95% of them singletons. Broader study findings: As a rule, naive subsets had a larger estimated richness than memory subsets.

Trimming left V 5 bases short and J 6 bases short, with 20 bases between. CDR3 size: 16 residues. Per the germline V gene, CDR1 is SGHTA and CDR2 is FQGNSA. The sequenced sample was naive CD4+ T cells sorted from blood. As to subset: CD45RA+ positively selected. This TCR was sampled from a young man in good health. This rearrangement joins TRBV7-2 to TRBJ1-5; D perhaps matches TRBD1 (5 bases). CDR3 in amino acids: CASSPQTGGGFQPQHF. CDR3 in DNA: TGTGCCAGCAGCCCACAGACGGGGGGAGGGTTTCAGCCCCAGCATTTT.